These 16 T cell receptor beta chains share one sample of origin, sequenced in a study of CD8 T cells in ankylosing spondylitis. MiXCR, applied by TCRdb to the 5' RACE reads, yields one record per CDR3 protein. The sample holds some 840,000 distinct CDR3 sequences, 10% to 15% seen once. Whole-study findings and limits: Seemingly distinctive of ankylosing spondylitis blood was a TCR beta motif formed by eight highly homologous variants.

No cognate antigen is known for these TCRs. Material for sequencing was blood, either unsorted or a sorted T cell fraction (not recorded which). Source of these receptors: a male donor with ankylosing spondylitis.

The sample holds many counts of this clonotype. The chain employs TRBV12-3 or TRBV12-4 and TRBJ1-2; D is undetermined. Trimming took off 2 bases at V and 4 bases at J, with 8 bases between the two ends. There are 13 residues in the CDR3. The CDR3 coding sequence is TGTGCCAGCAGTTTAATTTCTCTCTATGGCTACACCTTC. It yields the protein CASSLISLYGYTF.

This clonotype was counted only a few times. Written as DNA, the CDR3 is TGCGCCAGCAGACCGGGACAGGGAGATACGCAGTATTTT. Protein sequence: CASRPGQGDTQYF. The V and J genes are TRBV5-1 and TRBJ2-3, with TRBD1 identical over 9 bases. Germline lookup yields CDR1 SGHRS and CDR2 YFSETQ. The ends lost 5 bases at V and 5 bases at J; junction bases unmatched: 3. The CDR3 runs 13 residues.

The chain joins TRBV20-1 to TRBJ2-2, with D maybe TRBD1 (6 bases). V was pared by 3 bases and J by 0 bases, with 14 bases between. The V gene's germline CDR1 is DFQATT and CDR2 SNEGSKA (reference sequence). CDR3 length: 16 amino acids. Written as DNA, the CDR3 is TGCAGTGCTAGTGACAGGAACCTAGCGAACACCGGGGAGCTGTTTTTT. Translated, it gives CSASDRNLANTGELFF.

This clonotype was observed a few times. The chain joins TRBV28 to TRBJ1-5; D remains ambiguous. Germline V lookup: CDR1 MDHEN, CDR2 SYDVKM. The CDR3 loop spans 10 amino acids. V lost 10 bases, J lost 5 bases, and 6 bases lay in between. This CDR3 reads CATNHQPQHF. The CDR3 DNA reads TGTGCCACGAACCATCAGCCCCAGCATTTT.

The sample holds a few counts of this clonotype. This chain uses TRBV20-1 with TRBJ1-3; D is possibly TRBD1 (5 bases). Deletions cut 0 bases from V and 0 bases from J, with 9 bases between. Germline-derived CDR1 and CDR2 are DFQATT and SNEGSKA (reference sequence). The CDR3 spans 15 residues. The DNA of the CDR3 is TGCAGTGCTAGAGAGGGACGGACCTCTGGAAACACCATATATTTT. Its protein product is CSAREGRTSGNTIYF.

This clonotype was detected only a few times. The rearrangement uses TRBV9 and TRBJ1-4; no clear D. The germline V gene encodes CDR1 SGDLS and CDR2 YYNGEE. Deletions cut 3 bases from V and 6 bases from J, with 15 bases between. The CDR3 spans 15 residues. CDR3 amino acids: CASSALPAGDEKLFF. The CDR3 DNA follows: TGTGCCAGCAGCGCCCTACCAGCCGGAGATGAAAAACTGTTTTTT.

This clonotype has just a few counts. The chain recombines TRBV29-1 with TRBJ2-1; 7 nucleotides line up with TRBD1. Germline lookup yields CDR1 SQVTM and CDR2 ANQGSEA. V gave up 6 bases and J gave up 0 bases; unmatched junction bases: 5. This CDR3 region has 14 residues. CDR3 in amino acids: CSVGTVISYNEQFF. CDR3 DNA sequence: TGCAGCGTAGGGACAGTAATCTCCTACAATGAGCAGTTCTTC.

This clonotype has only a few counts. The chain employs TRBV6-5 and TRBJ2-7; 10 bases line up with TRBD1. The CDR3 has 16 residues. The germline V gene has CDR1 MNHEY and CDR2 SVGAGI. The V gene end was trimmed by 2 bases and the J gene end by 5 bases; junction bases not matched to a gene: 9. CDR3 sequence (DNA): TGTGCCAGCAGTTACCATCCCGGGACAGGGGATCACGAGCAGTACTTC. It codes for CASSYHPGTGDHEQYF.

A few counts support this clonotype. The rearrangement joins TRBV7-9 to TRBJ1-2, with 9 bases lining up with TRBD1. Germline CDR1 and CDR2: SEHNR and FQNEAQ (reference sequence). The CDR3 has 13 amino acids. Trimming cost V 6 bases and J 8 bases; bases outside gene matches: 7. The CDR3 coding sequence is TGTGCCAGCAGAGGGACAGGGATCGGCGGCTACACCTTC. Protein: CASRGTGIGGYTF.

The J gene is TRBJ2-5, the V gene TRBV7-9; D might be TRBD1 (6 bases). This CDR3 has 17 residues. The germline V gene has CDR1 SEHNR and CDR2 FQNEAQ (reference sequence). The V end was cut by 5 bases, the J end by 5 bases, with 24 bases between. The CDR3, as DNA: TGTGCCAGCAGCACCATCCGGGACATCTGGGCGGCGGAGACCCAGTACTTC. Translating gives CASSTIRDIWAAETQYF. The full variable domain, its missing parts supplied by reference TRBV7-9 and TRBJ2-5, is DTGVSQNPRHKITKRGQNVTFRCDPISEHNRLYWYRQTLGQGPEFLTYFQNEAQLEKSRLLSDRFSAERPKGSFSTLEIQRTEQGDSAMYLCASSTIRDIWAAETQYFGPGTRLLVL.

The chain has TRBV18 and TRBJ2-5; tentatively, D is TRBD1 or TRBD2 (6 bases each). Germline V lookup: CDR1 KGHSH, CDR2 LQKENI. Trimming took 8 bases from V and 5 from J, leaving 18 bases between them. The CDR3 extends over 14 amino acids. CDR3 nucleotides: TGTGCCAGCATGATGGACAGAGGAGGGGAGACCCAGTACTTC. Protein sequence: CASMMDRGGETQYF.

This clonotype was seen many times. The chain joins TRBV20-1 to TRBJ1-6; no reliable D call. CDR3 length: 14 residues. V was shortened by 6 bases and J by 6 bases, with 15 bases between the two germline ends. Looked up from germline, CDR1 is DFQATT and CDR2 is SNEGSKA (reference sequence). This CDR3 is CSARPTGFNSPLHF. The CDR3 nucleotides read TGCAGTGCGCGCCCGACTGGTTTTAATTCACCCCTCCACTTT.

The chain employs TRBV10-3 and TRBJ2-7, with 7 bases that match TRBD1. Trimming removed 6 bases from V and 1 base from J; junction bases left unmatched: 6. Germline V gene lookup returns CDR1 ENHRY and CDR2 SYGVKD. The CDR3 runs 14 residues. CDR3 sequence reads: CAIRLGTVSYEQYF. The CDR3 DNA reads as TGTGCCATCAGACTCGGGACAGTTTCCTACGAGCAGTACTTC.

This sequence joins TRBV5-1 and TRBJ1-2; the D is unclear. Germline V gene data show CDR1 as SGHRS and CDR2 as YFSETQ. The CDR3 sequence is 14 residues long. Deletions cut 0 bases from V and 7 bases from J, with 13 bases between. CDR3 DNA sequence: TGCGCCAGCAGCTTGGCCCGCCCGGCCTCTGGCTACACCTTC. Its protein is CASSLARPASGYTF.

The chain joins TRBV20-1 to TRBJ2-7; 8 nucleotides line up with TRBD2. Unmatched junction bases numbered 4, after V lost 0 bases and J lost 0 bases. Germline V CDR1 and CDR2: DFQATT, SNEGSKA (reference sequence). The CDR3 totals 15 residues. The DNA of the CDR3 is TGCAGTGCTAGAGACACTAGCGGCCCCTCCTACGAGCAGTACTTC. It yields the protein CSARDTSGPSYEQYF.

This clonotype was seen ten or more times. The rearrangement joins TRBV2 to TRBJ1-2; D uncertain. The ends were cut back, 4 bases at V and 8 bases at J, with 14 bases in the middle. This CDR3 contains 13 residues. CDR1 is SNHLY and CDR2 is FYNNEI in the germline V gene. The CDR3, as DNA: TGTGCCAGCAGTGGACCCAGGCCAGACGGCTACACCTTC. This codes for CASSGPRPDGYTF.